Listed here are 14 T cell receptor beta chains from one sample, sequenced in a study of cytomegalovirus exposure and HLA in healthy donors (TCRdb year 2017). The receptor library was made with the immunoSEQ multiplex PCR assay. For the multiplex PCR, a mixture combining 60 forward primers for TCR Vbeta segments and 13 reverse primers for TCR Jbeta segments was used. The clones in this table, taken by TCRdb from immuneACCESS, are in-frame only. Not every clone is retained; where verified, under half of the shortfall comes from an unresolved V gene, and the cause of the rest is unknown. This sample comprises 65,000 to 85,000 clones, 86% of them detected only once. The ten largest clones take up 2% of the sample. Specimen: PBMCs. The receptors originated from a woman in her 30s in good health and CMV-seronegative.

V gene TRBV28 combines with J gene TRBJ1-2; 8 positions match TRBD1. CDR3 length: 14 amino acids. CDR1 and CDR2 from the germline V gene are MDHEN and SYDVKM. The trim removed 6 bases at V and 6 bases at J, leaving 9 bases unmatched. The DNA of the CDR3 is TGTGCCAGCAGATCCGGACAGGGTAGCCATGGCTACACCTTC. Encoded protein: CASRSGQGSHGYTF.

This clone was counted a single time. The chain has TRBV7-6 and TRBJ2-5, with TRBD2 matching 13 bases. Germline loops: CDR1 SGHVS, CDR2 FNYEAQ. Trimming removed 7 bases from V and 5 bases from J; junction bases left unmatched: 7. This CDR3 contains 15 residues. CDR3 nucleotide sequence: TGTGCCAGCACCAAACTAGCGGGAGGGCCGGAGACCCAGTACTTC. Translated: CASTKLAGGPETQYF.

The chain is built from TRBV27 and TRBJ1-5; no clear D. CDR1 and CDR2 from the germline V gene are MNHEY and SMNVEV (reference sequence). Trimming shortened V by 2 bases and J by 3 bases, and 20 bases separated the two germline ends. This CDR3 is 18 amino acids long. The CDR3 coding sequence is TGTGCCAGCAGTTTAAGGTCAGGTGGAAATGTGGTCAATCAGCCCCAGCATTTT. Its protein is CASSLRSGGNVVNQPQHF.

This chain uses TRBV5-3 with TRBJ2-7; 8 bases line up with TRBD1. TRBV5-3 falls under the ORF class, with uncertain function. The CDR3 is 13 amino acids. V lost 9 bases and J lost 6; bases outside the gene matches: 11. The CDR3 DNA sequence: TGTGCCAACTCCGGACAGGGAGGTTGCGAGCAGTACTTC. Amino acid sequence: CANSGQGGCEQYF.

This chain joins TRBV11-2 and TRBJ2-7, with 12 bases fitting TRBD2. The germline CDR1 and CDR2 sequences are SGHAT and FQNNGV. The trim removed 5 bases at V and 2 bases at J, leaving 10 bases unmatched. The CDR3 extends over 17 amino acids. CDR3 protein: CASSPTRTSGNPYEQYF. The DNA for the CDR3 is TGTGCCAGCAGCCCAACCCGGACTAGCGGGAACCCCTACGAGCAGTACTTC.

V gene TRBV5-8 combines with J gene TRBJ2-7, with D uncertain. With 1 base removed from V and 2 bases from J, the gap between germline ends came to 4 bases. The CDR3 is 12 residues long. Germline lookup yields CDR1 SGHTS and CDR2 YDEGEE. In nucleotides, the CDR3 is TGTGCCAGCAGCTTGCGGGCCTACGAGCAGTACTTC. Amino acid sequence: CASSLRAYEQYF. Complete variable domain (other parts from reference TRBV5-8 and TRBJ2-7): EAGVTQSPTHLIKTRGQQATLRCSPISGHTSVYWYQQALGLGLQFLLWYDEGEERNRGNFPPRFSGRQFPNYSSELNVNALELEDSALYLCASSLRAYEQYFGPGTRLTVT.

This sequence joins TRBV10-1 and TRBJ2-5; the match to TRBD1 covers 10 bases. Per the germline V gene, CDR1 is WNHNN and CDR2 is SYGVQD (reference sequence). The CDR3 totals 15 residues. V dropped 5 bases and J dropped 4; count of bases not matched to a gene: 7. The CDR3 sequence: CASSSGQGLGETQYF. The CDR3, as DNA: TGCGCCAGCAGTTCGGGACAGGGGCTGGGAGAGACCCAGTACTTC.

The J gene is TRBJ1-6, the V gene TRBV4-1; TRBD1 is a possible D gene (6 bases). Trimming removed 0 bases at V and 10 bases at J, with 19 bases between. Germline assignment: CDR1 MGHRA and CDR2 YSYEKL. This CDR3 has 17 amino acids. The CDR3 loop is CASSQDSGGGAWSPLHF. In DNA, the CDR3 is TGCGCCAGCAGCCAAGACAGTGGCGGGGGCGCATGGTCACCCCTCCACTTT.

The chain carries TRBV19 and TRBJ2-3, with 9 nucleotides matching TRBD2. The germline V gene has CDR1 LNHDA and CDR2 SQIVND (reference sequence). With V trimmed by 3 bases and J by 0 bases, 4 bases remained unmatched. The CDR3 totals 16 residues. For the CDR3, the DNA is TGTGCCAGTAGTATCTCGAGCGGGAGGAGCACAGATACGCAGTATTTT. It yields the protein CASSISSGRSTDTQYF.

The chain combines TRBV7-9 with TRBJ2-1; 11 bases fit TRBD1. Germline-derived CDR1 and CDR2 are SEHNR and FQNEAQ (reference sequence). Trimming at V came to 2 bases and at J to 9 bases, leaving 3 bases not matched to a gene. CDR3 length: 14 amino acids. For the CDR3, the DNA is TGTGCCAGCAGCTTACGGGACAGGGGGAGTGAGCAGTTCTTC. It codes for CASSLRDRGSEQFF.

The chain combines TRBV11-1 with TRBJ1-2, with TRBD1 matching 10 bases. CDR3 length: 14 residues. Germline V gives CDR1 SGHAT, CDR2 FQDESV (reference sequence). Unmatched junction bases numbered 2, after V lost 5 bases and J lost 2 bases. The CDR3, as DNA: TGTGCCAGCAGCGCGGACAGGGGGAACTATGGCTACACCTTC. Protein product: CASSADRGNYGYTF.

The gene calls are TRBV21-1 and TRBJ2-2; the DNA was not compared with TRBD2, the D call given in the table. TRBV21-1 is assigned pseudogene status. This CDR3 has 15 residues. CDR3: CASNSSGMSTGELFF. In nucleotides, the CDR3 is TGTGCCAGCAATTCCAGCGGGATGAGCACCGGGGAGCTGTTTTTT.

The chain uses TRBV12-5 and TRBJ2-1, with TRBD2 identical over 10 bases. CDR1 is LGHNT, CDR2 FRNRAP, per germline. The length of the CDR3 is 16 residues. After removal of 0 bases from V and 5 bases from J, the junction contained 4 bases not matched to a gene. The CDR3 region has the DNA TGTGCTAGTGGTTTGGTACTAGCGGGACAGAACAATGAGCAGTTCTTC. Encoded protein: CASGLVLAGQNNEQFF.

The chain uses TRBV5-6 and TRBJ1-1; D is possibly TRBD1 (5 bases). The CDR3 has 11 residues. CDR1 SGHDT and CDR2 YYEEEE come from the germline V gene. V was clipped by 1 base and J by 10 bases, with 8 bases between them. In DNA form, the CDR3 reads TGTGCCAGCAGCTTGAGGGGTGCAGCTTTCTTT. Translated: CASSLRGAAFF.